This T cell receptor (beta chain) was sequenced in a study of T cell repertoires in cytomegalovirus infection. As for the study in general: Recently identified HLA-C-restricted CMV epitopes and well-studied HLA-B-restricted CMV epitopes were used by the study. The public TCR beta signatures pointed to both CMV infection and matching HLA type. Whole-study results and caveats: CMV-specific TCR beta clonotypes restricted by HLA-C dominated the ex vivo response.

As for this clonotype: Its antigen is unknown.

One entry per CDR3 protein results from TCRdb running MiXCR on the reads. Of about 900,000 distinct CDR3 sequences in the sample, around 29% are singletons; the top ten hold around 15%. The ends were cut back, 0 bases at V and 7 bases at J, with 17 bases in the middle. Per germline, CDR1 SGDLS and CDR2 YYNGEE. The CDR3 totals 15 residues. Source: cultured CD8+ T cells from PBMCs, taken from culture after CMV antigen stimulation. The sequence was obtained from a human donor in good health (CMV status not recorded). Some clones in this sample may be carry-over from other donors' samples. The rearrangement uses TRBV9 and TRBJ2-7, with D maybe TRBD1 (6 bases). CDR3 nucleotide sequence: TGTGCCAGCAGCGTAGGCAGGGGCGCGGTAGAAGAGCAGTACTTC. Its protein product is CASSVGRGAVEEQYF.